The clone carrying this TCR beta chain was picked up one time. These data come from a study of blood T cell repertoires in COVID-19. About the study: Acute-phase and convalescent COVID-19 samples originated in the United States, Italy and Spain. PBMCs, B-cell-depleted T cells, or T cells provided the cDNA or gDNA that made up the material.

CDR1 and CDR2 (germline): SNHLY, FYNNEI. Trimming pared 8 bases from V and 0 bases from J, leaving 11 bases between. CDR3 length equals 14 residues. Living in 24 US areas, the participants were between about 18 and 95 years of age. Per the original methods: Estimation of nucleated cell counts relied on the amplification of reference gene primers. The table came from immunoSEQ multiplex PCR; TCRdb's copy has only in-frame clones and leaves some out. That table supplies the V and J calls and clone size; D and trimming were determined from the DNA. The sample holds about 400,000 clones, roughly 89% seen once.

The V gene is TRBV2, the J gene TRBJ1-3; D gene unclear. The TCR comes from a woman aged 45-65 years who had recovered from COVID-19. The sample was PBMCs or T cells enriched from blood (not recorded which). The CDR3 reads CASGGANSGNTIYF. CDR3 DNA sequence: TGTGCCAGCGGCGGAGCAAACTCTGGAAACACCATATATTTT.